The 30 T cell receptor beta chains below were found in one sample sequenced in a study of cytomegalovirus exposure and HLA in healthy donors. Primers included in the PCR were 60 Vbeta and 13 Jbeta primers. The assay was immunoSEQ multiplex PCR, and TCRdb's table has in-frame clones only and misses some. Here the sample spans 130,000 or so clones, 73% being singletons. Sequenced material: PBMCs. The origin of the receptors is a woman between 35 and 50 years old in good health and CMV-seropositive.

The chain links TRBV13 to TRBJ2-3; tentatively, D is TRBD2 (6 bases). The V and J ends lost 8 bases and 4 bases respectively, with 10 bases between them. The V gene's germline CDR1 is PRHDT and CDR2 FYEKMQ (reference sequence). This CDR3 comprises 12 residues. CDR3 DNA: TGTGCCAGCCGGAGGGAGCCAGATACGCAGTATTTT. It translates to CASRREPDTQYF.

This clone was seen more than once but under ten times. The chain combines TRBV7-2 with TRBJ2-2; 7 nucleotides align to TRBD2. CDR3 size: 17 residues. V dropped 5 bases and J dropped 4; count of bases not matched to a gene: 13. Germline values: CDR1 SGHTA, CDR2 FQGNSA. The CDR3 reads CASSAYSGTGGTGELFF. DNA for the CDR3: TGTGCCAGCAGCGCATACTCCGGGACGGGGGGCACCGGGGAGCTGTTTTTT. The entire variable domain, with the rest obtained from reference TRBV7-2 and TRBJ2-2, is as follows: GAGVSQSPSNKVTEKGKDVELRCDPISGHTALYWYRQSLGQGLEFLIYFQGNSAPDKSGLPSDRFSAERTGGSVSTLTIQRTQQEDSAVYLCASSAYSGTGGTGELFFGEGSRLTVL.

This clone was observed once. The chain links TRBV28 to TRBJ2-1; D may be TRBD1 (5 bases). Trimming cost V 0 bases and J 1 base, with 10 bases left between them. Germline lookup yields CDR1 MDHEN and CDR2 SYDVKM. The length of the CDR3 is 16 residues. CDR3 in DNA: TGTGCCAGCAGTTTATGGGGCAGGGAATCCTACAATGAGCAGTTCTTC. Translation: CASSLWGRESYNEQFF.

The chain is built from TRBV5-4 and TRBJ1-2; D is perhaps TRBD1 (6 bases). The germline V gene encodes CDR1 SGHNT and CDR2 YYREEE (reference sequence). The CDR3 length is 13 residues. The V end lost 4 bases, the J end lost 8 bases, and 15 bases lay between the germline ends. CDR3 residues: CASSPDSEGGYTF. In nucleotides, the CDR3 is TGTGCCAGCAGCCCGGACAGTGAGGGCGGCTACACCTTC.

This sequence joins TRBV7-9 and TRBJ2-1; D not certain. The CDR3 contains 14 residues. Trimming removed 5 bases from V and 6 bases from J, with 14 bases in between. Germline V gene lookup returns CDR1 SEHNR and CDR2 FQNEAQ (reference sequence). CDR3 sequence reads: CASSPASSVNEQFF. The CDR3 coding sequence is TGTGCCAGCAGCCCTGCGTCCAGCGTCAATGAGCAGTTCTTC.

The chain links TRBV28 to TRBJ1-2; D unresolved. The CDR3 totals 15 residues. Germline-derived CDR1 and CDR2 are MDHEN and SYDVKM. V gave up 6 bases and J gave up 2 bases, with 16 bases separating them. The CDR3 DNA sequence: TGTGCCAGCAGCTTGGCGGGCCCAGCCAACTATGGCTACACCTTC. It specifies CASSLAGPANYGYTF.

This clone was seen a handful of times. This chain joins TRBV6-5 and TRBJ1-2, with 7 nucleotides matching TRBD1. Germline CDR1 reads MNHEY; CDR2 reads SVGAGI. This CDR3 has 14 amino acids. The V gene end was trimmed by 2 bases and the J gene end by 8 bases; junction bases not matched to a gene: 8. Here the CDR3 DNA reads TGTGCCAGCAGTTACGAAGGGGGCCTTGGGGGCTACACCTTC. Translation gives CASSYEGGLGGYTF.

The chain employs TRBV5-1 and TRBJ1-4; D remains unclear. There are 14 residues in the CDR3. The germline V gene has CDR1 SGHRS and CDR2 YFSETQ. V shed 1 base and J shed 1 base, with 5 bases lying between them. CDR3 nucleotides: TGCGCCAGCAGCTTGCTAGGAACTAATGAAAAACTGTTTTTT. Its protein is CASSLLGTNEKLFF.

V usage is TRBV29-1 and J usage is TRBJ2-1; 13 nucleotides line up with TRBD2. V lost 6 bases and J lost 0; bases outside the gene matches: 11. CDR3 length: 18 amino acids. Looked up from germline, CDR1 is SQVTM and CDR2 is ANQGSEA. This CDR3 reads CSVERLAGGRLSYNEQFF. The CDR3 DNA follows: TGCAGCGTCGAAAGACTAGCGGGAGGCCGCCTCTCCTACAATGAGCAGTTCTTC.

This clone has more than one count but fewer than ten. V gene TRBV6-6 combines with J gene TRBJ2-5, with 10 bases identical to TRBD2. The V gene end was trimmed by 7 bases and the J gene end by 5 bases; junction bases not matched to a gene: 7. Germline assignment: CDR1 MNHNY and CDR2 SVGAGI (reference sequence). The CDR3 totals 14 residues. CDR3 loop: CASNLAGVGETQYF. CDR3 in DNA: TGTGCCAGCAACCTAGCGGGAGTGGGGGAGACCCAGTACTTC.

This clone showed up just a few times. V gene TRBV7-9 combines with J gene TRBJ1-1; no reliable D call. This CDR3 is built from 15 residues. V dropped 6 bases and J dropped 0 bases, with 14 bases sitting between them. Germline values: CDR1 SEHNR, CDR2 FQNEAQ (reference sequence). DNA for the CDR3: TGTGCCAGCAGGGTCGGGAGTCGGTTGAACACTGAAGCTTTCTTT. Its protein product is CASRVGSRLNTEAFF.

This clone was detected only a few times. The V call is TRBV5-1, the J call TRBJ2-7; 9 bases align to TRBD1. Looked up from germline, CDR1 is SGHRS and CDR2 is YFSETQ. The CDR3 is 16 residues long. V shed 3 bases, J shed 5 bases, and the junction held 12 bases outside the gene matches. As DNA, the CDR3 is TGCGCCAGCAGCTGGGGCCCCGGGACAGGGTGGAACGAGCAGTACTTC. Protein product: CASSWGPGTGWNEQYF.

The chain links TRBV28 to TRBJ2-3; D might be TRBD1 (7 bases). This CDR3 region has 13 residues. Trimming removed 4 bases at V and 7 bases at J, with 12 bases between. Germline values: CDR1 MDHEN, CDR2 SYDVKM. In nucleotides, the CDR3 is TGTGCCAGCAGTTCCCAGGGGGGCCATACGCAGTATTTT. It codes for CASSSQGGHTQYF.

The rearrangement uses TRBV29-1 and TRBJ2-3, with TRBD2 matching 7 bases. Germline CDR1 is SQVTM and CDR2 is ANQGSEA. The CDR3 loop spans 16 amino acids. Germline trimming cut 3 bases from V and 6 bases from J; bases unmatched to any gene: 15. The CDR3: CSVDLLAGAPGDTQYF. The CDR3 nucleotides read TGCAGCGTTGACCTTTTAGCGGGCGCCCCGGGGGATACGCAGTATTTT.

The CDR3 sequence: CASSAPPGTGIPNTEAFF. In DNA form, the CDR3 reads TGTGCCAGCAGCGCCCCTCCGGGGACAGGGATCCCGAACACTGAAGCTTTCTTT. The chain employs TRBV9 and TRBJ1-1, with 9 nucleotides matching TRBD1. CDR1 and CDR2 (germline): SGDLS, YYNGEE. CDR3 size: 18 residues. The trim removed 3 bases at V and 1 base at J, leaving 13 bases unmatched.

This clone was detected a few times. The chain links TRBV5-4 to TRBJ2-2; 8 bases line up with TRBD1. Germline trimming cut 4 bases from V and 1 base from J; bases unmatched to any gene: 6. Germline V lookup: CDR1 SGHNT, CDR2 YYREEE (reference sequence). This CDR3 has 16 amino acids. For the CDR3, the DNA is TGTGCCAGCAGCCTGAGGACAGGGAGGAACACCGGGGAGCTGTTTTTT. It is translated as CASSLRTGRNTGELFF.

V usage is TRBV5-5 and J usage is TRBJ2-7; tentatively, D is TRBD1 (6 bases). The CDR3 contains 14 residues. Germline V gene sequence: CDR1 SGHKS, CDR2 YYEKEE (reference sequence). Trimming removed 2 bases from V and 5 bases from J, with 14 bases in between. The CDR3 reads CASSLQGRVHEQYF. The CDR3 nucleotides read TGTGCCAGCAGCTTACAGGGCCGGGTCCACGAGCAGTACTTC.

The V call is TRBV7-8, the J call TRBJ1-1; 7 bases line up with TRBD1. V was pared by 0 bases and J by 6 bases, with 4 bases of the junction left unmatched. The germline V gene has CDR1 SGHVS and CDR2 FQNEAQ. This CDR3 comprises 14 residues. The CDR3: CASSLAGGLAEAFF. The DNA of the CDR3 is TGTGCCAGCAGCTTAGCAGGGGGCTTGGCTGAAGCTTTCTTT.

The chain combines TRBV6-1 with TRBJ1-1, with D hard to call. The CDR3 has 10 residues. The germline CDR1 and CDR2 sequences are MNHNS and SASEGT. The V end was cut by 7 bases, the J end by 10 bases, with 10 bases between. This chain's CDR3 is CASTSPPAFF. CDR3 bases: TGTGCCAGCACCTCTCCCCCAGCTTTCTTT.

This clone was counted a few times. The chain has TRBV27 and TRBJ1-1; the D gene is possibly TRBD1 (5 bases). Trimming took 2 bases from V and 6 from J, leaving 10 bases between them. The CDR3 runs to 13 residues. Germline CDR1 is MNHEY and CDR2 is SMNVEV (reference sequence). As DNA, the CDR3 is TGTGCCAGCAGTTTACGGGCCAGGGCTGAAGCTTTCTTT. It encodes CASSLRARAEAFF.

The rearrangement uses TRBV7-9 and TRBJ2-1; D ambiguous. This CDR3 region has 14 residues. Looked up from germline, CDR1 is SEHNR and CDR2 is FQNEAQ (reference sequence). The V and J ends lost 1 base and 4 bases respectively, with 8 bases between them. The CDR3 DNA follows: TGTGCCAGCAGCTTAGACAGATCGTACAATGAGCAGTTCTTC. Protein product: CASSLDRSYNEQFF.

The chain links TRBV27 to TRBJ2-4; 8 positions match TRBD1. The CDR3 has 17 amino acids. CDR1 is MNHEY and CDR2 is SMNVEV in the germline V gene (reference sequence). V gave up 2 bases and J gave up 1 base; unmatched junction bases: 7. The CDR3, as DNA: TGTGCCAGCAGTTTAGGACAGGGAATGAGGGCCAAAAACATTCAGTACTTC. It encodes CASSLGQGMRAKNIQYF.

The genes are TRBV6-6 and TRBJ1-6; tentative D call: TRBD1 (5 bases). In germline, CDR1 is MNHNY, CDR2 SVGAGI (reference sequence). V was shortened by 8 bases and J by 8 bases, with 16 bases between the two germline ends. The CDR3 runs 14 residues. CDR3 region: CASGARGKDSPLHF. The CDR3 region has the DNA TGTGCCAGCGGGGCGCGGGGGAAGGATTCACCCCTCCACTTT.

The chain couples TRBV7-9 to TRBJ1-4, with 8 bases matching TRBD1. CDR3 length: 14 amino acids. V trimming: 5 bases; J trimming: 8 bases; junction bases outside the gene matches: 7. Germline CDR1 reads SEHNR; CDR2 reads FQNEAQ (reference sequence). CDR3 bases: TGTGCCAGCAGCCTTCTACAGGGGGGGGAAAAACTGTTTTTT. This codes for CASSLLQGGEKLFF.

The chain couples TRBV4-2 to TRBJ2-1; 8 positions agree with TRBD1. The CDR3 loop spans 15 amino acids. Germline values: CDR1 LGHNA, CDR2 YNFKEQ. V gave up 3 bases and J gave up 3 bases; unmatched junction bases: 4. CDR3 sequence (DNA): TGTGCCAGCAGCCAGACTGGACAGGGCTACAATGAGCAGTTCTTC. Amino acid sequence: CASSQTGQGYNEQFF.

About this clone itself: At one boundary the junction diverges from the germline segment, which might be a read error. This sample includes further DNA sequences coding for the same CDR3. The gene calls are TRBV6-5 and TRBJ1-1; D might be TRBD1 (5 bases). Germline values: CDR1 MNHEY, CDR2 SVGAGI. CDR3 length: 15 amino acids. The CDR3 loop reads CASSYSPGRAAEAFF. The CDR3 DNA reads as TGTGCCAGCAGTTACTCACCAGGGAGGGCGGCTGAAGCTTTCTTC.

This chain connects TRBV4-2 to TRBJ2-7; 11 positions match TRBD1. Per germline, CDR1 LGHNA and CDR2 YNFKEQ. J was trimmed by 6 bases and V by 0 bases; bases with no gene match: 4. The CDR3 extends over 15 amino acids. The CDR3 sequence is CASSQDPDRGREQYF. The CDR3, as DNA: TGTGCCAGCAGCCAAGACCCGGACAGGGGGCGCGAGCAGTACTTC.

The chain recombines TRBV6-5 with TRBJ1-2, with a tentative D call TRBD1 (5 bases). The V end was cut by 4 bases, the J end by 3 bases, with 12 bases between. This CDR3 comprises 14 residues. CDR1 and CDR2 (germline): MNHEY, SVGAGI. In nucleotides, the CDR3 is TGTGCCAGCAGTTCCGGAGGGGCCGACTATGGCTACACCTTC. It codes for CASSSGGADYGYTF.

The chain uses TRBV27 and TRBJ1-1; possibly TRBD1 for D (6 bases). The CDR3 runs 15 residues. From germline, CDR1 is MNHEY and CDR2 SMNVEV (reference sequence). The V and J ends lost 3 bases and 1 base respectively, with 12 bases between them. This CDR3 is CASSFRQGRNTEAFF. Here the CDR3 DNA reads TGTGCCAGCAGTTTCCGCCAGGGGAGGAACACTGAAGCTTTCTTT.

This clone showed up just once. The J gene is TRBJ1-2, the V gene TRBV19, with 7 bases aligning to TRBD1. The CDR3 is 15 amino acids. V lost 1 base and J lost 6; bases outside the gene matches: 8. Germline assignment: CDR1 LNHDA and CDR2 SQIVND (reference sequence). The CDR3 sequence: CASSIVYRGRDGYTF. The CDR3 DNA reads as TGTGCCAGTAGTATAGTTTACAGGGGCAGGGATGGCTACACCTTC.